The 23 T cell receptor beta chains below all came from one sample that was sequenced in a study of blood T cell repertoires in COVID-19. Profiling relied on immunoSEQ multiplex PCR, and the TCRdb table lists in-frame clones only, not all of them. The sample consists of just over 350,000 clones, approximately 86% of them appearing once. Sequences were obtained from peripheral blood. The receptors were sampled from a woman aged 55 to 70 with COVID-19, enrolled during active disease.

This chain links TRBV9 with TRBJ1-5, with 8 bases lining up with TRBD1. The germline CDR1 and CDR2 sequences are SGDLS and YYNGEE. The CDR3 is 14 amino acids. J lost 6 bases, V lost 4 bases, and 6 bases had no gene match. The CDR3 DNA sequence: TGTGCCAGCAGCCCGGGACAGGCCAGTCAGCCCCAGCATTTT. Its translation: CASSPGQASQPQHF.

The chain links TRBV24-1 to TRBJ2-3; maybe TRBD2 (6 bases). Germline V gene data show CDR1 as KGHDR and CDR2 as SFDVKD. CDR3 length: 14 residues. V dropped 6 bases and J dropped 6 bases, with 15 bases sitting between them. The CDR3 sequence: CATSSGTRADTQYF. The CDR3, as DNA: TGTGCCACCAGTTCGGGGACTCGTGCCGATACGCAGTATTTT.

The chain carries TRBV4-1 and TRBJ1-4; 8 bases agree with TRBD1. Germline assignment: CDR1 MGHRA and CDR2 YSYEKL. This CDR3 comprises 18 residues. V lost 4 bases to trimming and J lost 5 bases; unmatched junction nucleotides: 15. DNA for the CDR3: TGCGCCAGCAGCCTCAGATCTCCCGGGACAGGTTCCAATGAAAAACTGTTTTTT. It yields the protein CASSLRSPGTGSNEKLFF.

J is TRBJ2-1 and V is TRBV7-2, with 10 bases lining up with TRBD1. V dropped 6 bases and J dropped 8; count of bases not matched to a gene: 7. The germline V gene has CDR1 SGHTA and CDR2 FQGNSA. CDR3 length equals 14 residues. This CDR3 reads CASRSRDRGYEQFF. The CDR3, as DNA: TGTGCCAGCAGGTCCCGGGACAGGGGCTATGAGCAGTTCTTC.

On this clone: Within the sample, other DNA sequences also encode this same CDR3. This rearrangement joins TRBV6-5 to TRBJ1-3, with D hard to call. Germline V gene sequence: CDR1 MNHEY, CDR2 SVGAGI. The CDR3 has 11 residues. Trimming cost V 8 bases and J 4 bases, with 6 bases left between them. The CDR3 DNA reads TGTGCCAGCGTGCGCGGAAACACCATATATTTT. Translating it yields CASVRGNTIYF.

The chain recombines TRBV4-3 with TRBJ2-1; 13 bases are shared with TRBD2. CDR1 and CDR2 from the germline V gene are LGHNA and YSLEER. V trimming: 1 base; J trimming: 2 bases; junction bases outside the gene matches: 2. The CDR3 extends over 17 amino acids. The CDR3 sequence: CASSQGTSGGAYNEQFF. The CDR3, as DNA: TGCGCCAGCAGCCAAGGTACTAGCGGGGGGGCCTACAATGAGCAGTTCTTC.

This clone was picked up one time. The gene calls are TRBV5-1 and TRBJ2-3; TRBD2 agrees at 14 bases. There are 16 residues in the CDR3. V was clipped by 5 bases and J by 4 bases; unmatched bases: 6. Germline lookup yields CDR1 SGHRS and CDR2 YFSETQ. The CDR3 reads CASSSRTSGGSDTQYF. The CDR3 region has the DNA TGCGCCAGCAGTTCCCGGACTAGCGGGGGGTCAGATACGCAGTATTTT. Variable domain in full (rest from reference TRBV5-1 and TRBJ2-3): KAGVTQTPRYLIKTRGQQVTLSCSPISGHRSVSWYQQTPGQGLQFLFEYFSETQRNKGNFPGRFSGRQFSNSRSEMNVSTLELGDSALYLCASSSRTSGGSDTQYFGPGTRLTVL.

This sequence joins TRBV27 and TRBJ2-4; 7 bases are a match to TRBD1. Germline V gives CDR1 MNHEY, CDR2 SMNVEV (reference sequence). The ends lost 8 bases at V and 8 bases at J; junction bases unmatched: 21. CDR3 length: 17 amino acids. The CDR3 region is CASGTLGLKTGRDIQYF. The CDR3 DNA sequence: TGTGCCAGCGGAACCCTAGGGCTTAAGACAGGGAGAGACATTCAGTACTTC.

This clone was recorded only once. J is TRBJ1-2 and V is TRBV6-5; D is unclear. The CDR3 is 15 residues long. V was shortened by 6 bases and J by 3 bases, with 17 bases between the two germline ends. CDR1 and CDR2 from the germline V gene are MNHEY and SVGAGI. The CDR3 region is CASSPLGRDDYGYTF. CDR3 coding DNA: TGTGCCAGCAGCCCCTTGGGGAGGGATGACTATGGCTACACCTTC.

This clone was picked up one time. In nucleotides, the CDR3 is TGTGCCTCCGGGACAGGGCCGAACACCGGGGAGCTGTTTTTT. This translates into CASGTGPNTGELFF. The V call is TRBV10-3, the J call TRBJ2-2; 9 bases match TRBD1. V trimming: 11 bases; J trimming: 0 bases; junction bases outside the gene matches: 4. The CDR3 runs 14 residues. Germline assignment: CDR1 ENHRY and CDR2 SYGVKD.

The J gene is TRBJ2-7, the V gene TRBV5-4; 12 bases map to TRBD2. V lost 0 bases and J lost 2; bases outside the gene matches: 0. The CDR3 is 15 amino acids. Germline CDR1 and CDR2: SGHNT and YYREEE (reference sequence). This chain's CDR3 is CASSLGTSGAYEQYF. CDR3 DNA: TGTGCCAGCAGCTTGGGGACTAGCGGGGCCTACGAGCAGTACTTC.

The rearrangement uses TRBV2 and TRBJ1-5, with 9 bases fitting TRBD1. J lost 5 bases, V lost 4 bases, and 3 bases had no gene match. CDR1 is SNHLY and CDR2 is FYNNEI in the germline V gene. This CDR3 comprises 14 residues. This CDR3 reads CASSGTGEDQPQHF. The CDR3 bases are TGTGCCAGCAGTGGGACAGGGGAAGATCAGCCCCAGCATTTT.

This clone was seen once. V is TRBV5-1 and J is TRBJ2-5, with 7 bases matching TRBD2. The V segment lost 1 base and the J segment 5 bases; nucleotides outside the gene matches: 8. Germline CDR1 SGHRS, CDR2 YFSETQ. The CDR3 is 15 amino acids. The CDR3 spells CASSLIGTGGETQYF. The CDR3, as DNA: TGCGCCAGCAGCTTGATTGGTACCGGGGGGGAGACCCAGTACTTC.

The chain combines TRBV11-3 with TRBJ2-5; 7 positions match TRBD2. The CDR3 runs 14 residues. Germline CDR1 SGHNT, CDR2 YENEEA. Trimming at V came to 2 bases and at J to 3 bases, leaving 3 bases not matched to a gene. The CDR3 DNA reads as TGTGCCAGCAGCTTACTACTAGCGAAAGAGACCCAGTACTTC. Translation gives CASSLLLAKETQYF.

The chain combines TRBV6-1 with TRBJ1-5, with 7 bases aligning to TRBD1. The germline V gene encodes CDR1 MNHNS and CDR2 SASEGT. The CDR3 loop spans 17 amino acids. V shed 3 bases, J shed 6 bases, and the junction held 14 bases outside the gene matches. In nucleotides, the CDR3 is TGTGCCAGCAGTGACCGAGATGGAGGGGGCCAGGGTCAGCCCCAGCATTTT. This gives the protein CASSDRDGGGQGQPQHF.

This clone was seen more than once but under ten times. The rearrangement joins TRBV2 to TRBJ1-5; 9 bases match TRBD1. V lost 6 bases to trimming and J lost 9 bases; unmatched junction nucleotides: 12. This CDR3 has 15 residues. CDR1 is SNHLY, CDR2 FYNNEI, per germline. The CDR3 region is CASSPSGTGFGPQHF. CDR3 DNA: TGTGCCAGCAGCCCATCCGGGACAGGGTTTGGGCCCCAGCATTTT.

This sequence joins TRBV7-6 and TRBJ2-5; 10 bases are a match to TRBD1. In germline, CDR1 is SGHVS, CDR2 FNYEAQ. The CDR3 runs 15 residues. The V and J ends lost 5 bases and 0 bases, in that order; junction bases with no gene match: 3. In nucleotides, the CDR3 is TGTGCCAGCAGCCGGGGGACAGGGGACCAAGAGACCCAGTACTTC. Encoded protein: CASSRGTGDQETQYF.

V gene TRBV5-1 combines with J gene TRBJ2-1, with 8 nucleotides matching TRBD1. This CDR3 is 14 amino acids long. Looked up from germline, CDR1 is SGHRS and CDR2 is YFSETQ. V gave up 2 bases and J gave up 3 bases; unmatched junction bases: 1. Here the CDR3 DNA reads TGCGCCAGCAGCTTCAGGGGGCTCTACAATGAGCAGTTCTTC. Translated, it gives CASSFRGLYNEQFF. Using reference TRBV5-1 and TRBJ2-1 for the parts outside the CDR3, the full variable domain is KAGVTQTPRYLIKTRGQQVTLSCSPISGHRSVSWYQQTPGQGLQFLFEYFSETQRNKGNFPGRFSGRQFSNSRSEMNVSTLELGDSALYLCASSFRGLYNEQFFGPGTRLTVL.

A few counts support this clone. This sequence joins TRBV5-8 and TRBJ1-1, with TRBD1 matching over 7 bases. Unmatched junction bases numbered 9, after V lost 4 bases and J lost 0 bases. This CDR3 is 16 amino acids long. The germline V gene has CDR1 SGHTS and CDR2 YDEGEE. CDR3 sequence: CASSLKMGTVNTEAFF. The CDR3 region has the DNA TGTGCCAGCAGCCTGAAAATGGGGACAGTGAACACTGAAGCTTTCTTT.

The chain joins TRBV18 to TRBJ2-1; 10 bases map to TRBD2. This CDR3 spans 16 amino acids. Germline CDR1 and CDR2: KGHSH and LQKENI. The V segment lost 1 base and the J segment 9 bases; nucleotides outside the gene matches: 9. This CDR3 is CASSPQTSGGASEQFF. The CDR3, as DNA: TGTGCCAGCTCACCACAGACAAGCGGGGGGGCCAGTGAGCAGTTCTTC.

CDR3 region: CASSKQGDDEKLFF. CDR3 bases: TGTGCCAGCAGCAAACAGGGGGATGATGAAAAACTGTTTTTT. The chain couples TRBV5-8 to TRBJ1-4, with TRBD1 matching over 8 bases. The J segment lost 6 bases and the V segment lost 4 bases, leaving 5 bases of the junction unmatched. Germline CDR1 and CDR2: SGHTS and YDEGEE. The CDR3 length is 14 residues.

V and J are TRBV5-6 and TRBJ1-4; TRBD1 matches 10 bases. Germline loops: CDR1 SGHDT, CDR2 YYEEEE. The CDR3 sequence is 16 residues long. With 4 bases clipped from V and 8 bases from J, the junction kept 11 bases outside the gene matches. DNA of the CDR3: TGTGCCAGCAGCCTACCCGGGACAGGGGACAGGGAAAAACTGTTTTTT. It is translated as CASSLPGTGDREKLFF.

The count of this clone is one. Other DNA sequences in this specimen translate into the identical CDR3. This sequence joins TRBV19 and TRBJ2-7; tentatively, D is TRBD2 (5 bases). V lost 1 base, J lost 2 bases, and 6 bases lay in between. This CDR3 contains 13 residues. Germline loops: CDR1 LNHDA, CDR2 SQIVND (reference sequence). Written as DNA, the CDR3 is TGTGCCAGTAGTATAGGAGGGACCTACGAGCAGTACTTC. Encoded protein: CASSIGGTYEQYF.